The 20 T cell receptor beta chains in this list originate from one sample, sequenced in a study of PD-1 blockade in classical Hodgkin lymphoma. Each of the patients experienced relapse following autologous stem cell transplantation, and their brentuximab vedotin exposure differed. Method: immunoSEQ multiplex PCR; TCRdb's copy keeps in-frame clones and lacks some. The sample records 55,000 to 65,000 clones, approximately 92% being singletons. The sequenced sample was peripheral blood mononuclear cells (PBMCs), obtained at baseline. The receptor set was obtained from a human donor with classical Hodgkin lymphoma.

The gene calls are TRBV7-9 and TRBJ2-5; D is unresolved. With 2 bases removed from V and 7 bases from J, the gap between germline ends came to 20 bases. Germline CDR1 and CDR2: SEHNR and FQNEAQ (reference sequence). The CDR3 contains 16 residues. DNA for the CDR3: TGTGCCAGCAGCTTATCGCTCCCCCGGAGCGTTGGGACCCAGTACTTC. Its protein product is CASSLSLPRSVGTQYF.

This sequence joins TRBV6-4 and TRBJ2-1, with a weak D call TRBD1 (6 bases). The CDR3 extends over 14 amino acids. V lost 3 bases to trimming and J lost 0 bases, with 6 bases between them. Germline CDR1 reads MRHNA; CDR2 reads SNTAGT. The CDR3: CASSEQGSYNEQFF. DNA for the CDR3: TGTGCCAGCAGTGAACAGGGCTCCTACAATGAGCAGTTCTTC.

The rearrangement links TRBV5-1 to TRBJ2-6; D ambiguous. Trimming pared 0 bases from V and 2 bases from J, leaving 9 bases between. The germline V gene encodes CDR1 SGHRS and CDR2 YFSETQ. The CDR3 is made up of 16 amino acids. Here the CDR3 reads CASSLGPPAGANVLTF. The CDR3 DNA is TGCGCCAGCAGCTTGGGCCCCCCAGCTGGGGCCAACGTCCTGACTTTC.

The chain employs TRBV30 and TRBJ1-1; TRBD1 matches at 10 bases. This CDR3 is 14 amino acids long. Germline CDR1 reads GTSNPN; CDR2 reads SVGIG (reference sequence). V was clipped by 3 bases and J by 5 bases; unmatched bases: 6. DNA of the CDR3: TGTGCCTGGAGCCCGGGGACAGGGGTAACTGAAGCTTTCTTT. The encoded protein is CAWSPGTGVTEAFF.

The rearrangement joins TRBV18 to TRBJ2-6; D call uncertain. CDR1 is KGHSH, CDR2 LQKENI, per germline. The CDR3 length is 12 residues. Trimming took 3 bases from V and 3 from J, leaving 0 bases between them. The CDR3 sequence is CASSPGANVLTF. CDR3 DNA: TGTGCCAGCTCACCTGGGGCCAACGTCCTGACTTTC.

This chain links TRBV30 with TRBJ1-2; tentative D call: TRBD1 (5 bases). Trimming stripped 0 bases from V and 7 bases from J, with 18 bases between. The germline V gene has CDR1 GTSNPN and CDR2 SVGIG (reference sequence). The CDR3 totals 15 residues. CDR3 nucleotides: TGTGCCTGGAGTGTGCTTACGCAGGGAAAAGCTGGCTACACCTTC. Translated: CAWSVLTQGKAGYTF.

The V gene is TRBV19, the J gene TRBJ1-6; 9 nucleotides align to TRBD1. The trim removed 6 bases at V and 7 bases at J, leaving 7 bases unmatched. The germline CDR1 and CDR2 sequences are LNHDA and SQIVND (reference sequence). This CDR3 contains 15 residues. The CDR3 spells CASRGGQGWNSPLHF. For the CDR3, the DNA is TGTGCCAGTAGGGGGGGACAGGGCTGGAATTCACCCCTCCACTTT.

The J gene is TRBJ2-4, the V gene TRBV28, with D tentatively TRBD1 or TRBD2 (6 bases each). The germline V gene has CDR1 MDHEN and CDR2 SYDVKM. V was pared by 5 bases and J by 9 bases, with 14 bases between. The CDR3 is 13 amino acids. DNA of the CDR3: TGTGCCAGCAGTATTATATGGGGGGCCATTCAGTACTTC. It codes for CASSIIWGAIQYF.

The V call is TRBV5-6, the J call TRBJ1-5, with D perhaps TRBD1 (5 bases). The CDR3 has 16 residues. Per the germline V gene, CDR1 is SGHDT and CDR2 is YYEEEE. V lost 2 bases, J lost 0 bases, and 12 bases lay in between. The CDR3 nucleotides read TGTGCCAGCAGCTTTAGGGGTCTTTATAGCAATCAGCCCCAGCATTTT. Translation: CASSFRGLYSNQPQHF.

V gene TRBV29-1 combines with J gene TRBJ2-5; TRBD2 aligns across 12 bases. The V and J ends lost 6 bases and 5 bases, in that order; junction bases with no gene match: 7. Germline V gives CDR1 SQVTM, CDR2 ANQGSEA. The CDR3 has 14 residues. The CDR3 spells CSVSSGGAFETQYF. CDR3 coding DNA: TGCAGCGTCTCTAGCGGGGGGGCCTTCGAGACCCAGTACTTC.

The rearrangement links TRBV5-6 to TRBJ2-7; D not resolved. The V end was cut by 4 bases, the J end by 2 bases, with 7 bases between. The CDR3 spans 12 residues. The germline gives CDR1 SGHDT, CDR2 YYEEEE. CDR3 bases: TGTGCCAGCAGCCTAGAAACCTACGAGCAGTACTTC. Amino acids: CASSLETYEQYF.

This chain connects TRBV7-9 to TRBJ2-1; D gene ambiguous. CDR3 length: 12 amino acids. Germline lookup yields CDR1 SEHNR and CDR2 FQNEAQ (reference sequence). Trimming took 2 bases from V and 9 from J, leaving 8 bases between them. The DNA for the CDR3 is TGTGCCAGCAGCTTATCGGCACGTGAGCAGTTCTTC. Translation: CASSLSAREQFF.

This chain joins TRBV30 and TRBJ1-1; no clear D. The CDR3 is 13 amino acids. Germline lookup yields CDR1 GTSNPN and CDR2 SVGIG (reference sequence). With 0 bases removed from V and 4 bases from J, the gap between germline ends came to 9 bases. The CDR3 DNA reads as TGTGCCTGGAGTGTTACGGATAGCACTGAAGCTTTCTTT. Protein sequence: CAWSVTDSTEAFF. Filled out from reference TRBV30 and TRBJ1-1, the complete variable domain reads SQTIHQWPATLVQPVGSPLSLECTVEGTSNPNLYWYRQAAGRGLQLLFYSVGIGQISSEVPQNLSASRPQDRQFILSSKKLLLSDSGFYLCAWSVTDSTEAFFGQGTRLTVV.

Turning to this clone: It is unclear where the CDR3 begins or ends on the DNA, so no DNA is shown, and the CDR3 is as TCRdb lists it. The chain joins TRBV7-9 to TRBJ2-3; the listed D gene, TRBD2, was not tested against the DNA. The CDR3 has 16 amino acids, counting both end residues. CDR1 and CDR2 (germline): SEHNR, FQNEAQ (reference sequence). The CDR3 here is CASSPSVRGATDTQYF.

The gene calls are TRBV5-1 and TRBJ2-1, with D perhaps matching TRBD1 (5 bases). The CDR3 has 13 amino acids. V lost 6 bases to trimming and J lost 4 bases, with 11 bases between them. Germline CDR1 reads SGHRS; CDR2 reads YFSETQ. CDR3 amino acids: CASTIGAYNEQFF. CDR3 DNA: TGCGCCAGCACCATAGGGGCATACAATGAGCAGTTCTTC.

This rearrangement joins TRBV12-5 to TRBJ1-1, with unresolved D. Trimming took off 3 bases at V and 6 bases at J, with 8 bases between the two ends. The CDR3 runs to 12 residues. CDR1 and CDR2 from the germline V gene are LGHNT and FRNRAP. CDR3 DNA sequence: TGTGCTAGTGGTTTAATGAGGGCTGAAGCTTTCTTT. Translated: CASGLMRAEAFF. The variable domain in full, with the rest retrieved from reference TRBV12-5 and TRBJ1-1, is DARVTQTPRHKVTEMGQEVTMRCQPILGHNTVFWYRQTMMQGLELLAYFRNRAPLDDSGMPKDRFSAEMPDATLATLKIQPSEPRDSAVYFCASGLMRAEAFFGQGTRLTVV.

The rearrangement uses TRBV5-8 and TRBJ2-7; D might be TRBD2 (7 bases). This CDR3 region has 13 residues. Germline-derived CDR1 and CDR2 are SGHTS and YDEGEE. Trimming took off 0 bases at V and 5 bases at J, with 9 bases between the two ends. The CDR3 is CASSLGGGDEQYF. DNA for the CDR3: TGTGCCAGCAGCTTGGGAGGGGGGGACGAGCAGTACTTC. Full variable domain (outside the CDR3, taken from reference TRBV5-8 and TRBJ2-7): EAGVTQSPTHLIKTRGQQATLRCSPISGHTSVYWYQQALGLGLQFLLWYDEGEERNRGNFPPRFSGRQFPNYSSELNVNALELEDSALYLCASSLGGGDEQYFGPGTRLTVT.

The gene calls are TRBV9 and TRBJ2-7; D ambiguous. This CDR3 has 15 residues. Germline lookup yields CDR1 SGDLS and CDR2 YYNGEE. V was trimmed by 0 bases and J by 4 bases, leaving 14 bases between them. CDR3 nucleotide sequence: TGTGCCAGCAGCGTAGGGCCTTCCAAGGGTTACGAGCAGTACTTC. Amino acid sequence: CASSVGPSKGYEQYF.

Here the CDR3 reads CASSPRPSGNTIYF. CDR3 nucleotides: TGTGCCAGCAGCCCCCGGCCATCTGGAAACACCATATATTTT. The chain carries TRBV6-5 and TRBJ1-3; unclear D gene. This CDR3 has 14 residues. V was pared by 6 bases and J by 1 base, with 10 bases between. Germline V gene data show CDR1 as MNHEY and CDR2 as SVGAGI.

V usage is TRBV7-9 and J usage is TRBJ2-5; D not resolved. V dropped 5 bases and J dropped 10 bases, with 17 bases sitting between them. There are 13 residues in the CDR3. Germline CDR1 is SEHNR and CDR2 is FQNEAQ (reference sequence). CDR3 loop: CASSPRPRVDQYF. CDR3 DNA sequence: TGTGCCAGCAGCCCGAGGCCACGGGTGGACCAGTACTTC. Full variable domain (rest looked up from reference TRBV7-9 and TRBJ2-5): DTGVSQNPRHKITKRGQNVTFRCDPISEHNRLYWYRQTLGQGPEFLTYFQNEAQLEKSRLLSDRFSAERPKGSFSTLEIQRTEQGDSAMYLCASSPRPRVDQYFGPGTRLLVL.